This T cell receptor beta chain appears in the sequencing data of a study of OX40 agonist ivuxolimab in advanced cancers. Study-wide context: The dose-escalation cohort had hepatocellular carcinoma, melanoma, renal cell or head and neck cancer. General study points: Partial responders dosed at 0.1-3.0 mg/kg displayed clonal expansion ranking among the lowest. In the 0.1 to 3.0 mg/kg range, CD4+ and CD8+ blood T cells had expanded clonally by week 6. Averaging showed that CD8+ T cells had more expanded clones than CD4+ did.

Details on this clone: Its specificity is unknown.

Clones were read by immunoSEQ multiplex PCR, and TCRdb kept only the in-frame ones, dropping some. The sample records about 100,000 clones, about 88% being singletons. The TCR comes from an adult with an advanced solid tumor such as melanoma, head and neck, liver or kidney cancer. The sequencing used CD4+ or CD8+ T cells sorted from blood, collected in a trial of the OX40 agonist ivuxolimab.

CDR3 protein: CASSIARTIAGELFF. In DNA form, the CDR3 reads TGTGCCAGCAGCATCGCTAGGACGATCGCCGGGGAGCTGTTTTTT. The chain links TRBV28 to TRBJ2-2, with D uncertain. The CDR3 is 15 amino acids. Looked up from germline, CDR1 is MDHEN and CDR2 is SYDVKM. Trimming took off 6 bases at V and 6 bases at J, with 17 bases between the two ends.